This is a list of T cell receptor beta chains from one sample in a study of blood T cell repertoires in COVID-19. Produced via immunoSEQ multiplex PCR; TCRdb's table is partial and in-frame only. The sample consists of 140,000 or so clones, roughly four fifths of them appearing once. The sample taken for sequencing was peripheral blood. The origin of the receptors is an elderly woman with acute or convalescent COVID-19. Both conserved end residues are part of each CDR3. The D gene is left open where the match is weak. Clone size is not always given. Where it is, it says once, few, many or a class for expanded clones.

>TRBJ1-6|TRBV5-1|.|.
CASSLVWQGINSPLHF
TGCGCCAGCAGCTTGGTGTGGCAGGGGATTAATTCACCCCTCCACTTT
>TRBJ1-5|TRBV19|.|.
CASSMYKRRERQPQHF
TGTGCCAGTAGTATGTATAAGCGCCGGGAGCGTCAGCCCCAGCATTTT
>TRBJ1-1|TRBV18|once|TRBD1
CARSPPGVGQGGTEAFF
TGTGCCCGCTCACCACCGGGGGTAGGGCAGGGGGGCACTGAAGCTTTCTTT
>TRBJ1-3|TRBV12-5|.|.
CASGSPAGGNTIYF
TGTGCTAGTGGTTCCCCGGCAGGAGGAAACACCATATATTTT
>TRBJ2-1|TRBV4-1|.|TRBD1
CASSQADRGGNEQFF
TGCGCCAGCAGCCAAGCGGACAGGGGGGGCAATGAGCAGTTCTTC
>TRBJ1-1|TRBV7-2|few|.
CASSLGAGRTEAFF
TGTGCCAGCAGCTTAGGAGCAGGGAGGACTGAAGCTTTCTTT
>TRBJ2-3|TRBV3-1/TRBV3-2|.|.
CASSQPRGGGGPTQYF
TGTGCCAGCAGCCAACCCCGAGGAGGGGGGGGACCCACGCAGTATTTT
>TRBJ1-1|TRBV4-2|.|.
CASSQESGFSTEAFF
TGTGCCAGCAGCCAAGAATCAGGGTTTAGTACTGAAGCTTTCTTT
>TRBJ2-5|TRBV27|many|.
CASSLTGPQETQYF
TGTGCCAGCAGTCTAACAGGGCCACAAGAGACCCAGTACTTC
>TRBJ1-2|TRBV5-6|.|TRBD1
CASSSPRQGVANYGYTF
TGTGCCAGCAGCTCCCCCAGACAGGGAGTTGCTAACTATGGCTACACCTTC
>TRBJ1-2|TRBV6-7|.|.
CASRDCMGSYGYTF
TGTGCCAGCAGAGATTGTATGGGGAGCTATGGCTACACCTTC
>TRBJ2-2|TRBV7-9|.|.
CASSFNRATGELFF
TGTGCCAGCAGCTTTAACAGGGCCACCGGGGAGCTGTTTTTT
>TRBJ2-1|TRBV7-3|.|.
CASSLAPGEQFF
TGTGCCAGCAGCTTAGCGCCCGGTGAGCAGTTCTTC
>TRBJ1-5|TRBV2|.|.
CASSEGWNRAQPQHF
TGTGCCAGCAGTGAAGGGTGGAACAGGGCCCAGCCCCAGCATTTT
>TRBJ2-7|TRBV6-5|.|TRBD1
CASRGQVGEQYF
TGTGCCAGCAGGGGACAGGTTGGCGAGCAGTACTTC
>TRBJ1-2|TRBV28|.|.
CASSSFHGGSDYGYTF
TGTGCCAGCAGTTCCTTCCACGGGGGTAGTGACTATGGCTACACCTTC
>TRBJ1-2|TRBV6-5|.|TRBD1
CASSPGTAYYGYTF
TGTGCCAGCAGTCCCGGGACAGCTTACTATGGCTACACCTTC
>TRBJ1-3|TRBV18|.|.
CASSSQLRMGAAGNTIYF
TGTGCCAGCTCAAGTCAGTTACGAATGGGGGCGGCTGGAAACACCATATATTTT
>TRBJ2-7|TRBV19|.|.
CASSIDQGGGDEQYF
TGTGCCAGTAGTATAGATCAAGGAGGGGGCGACGAGCAGTACTTC
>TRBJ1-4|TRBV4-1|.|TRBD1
CASSQTGQLNEKLFF
TGCGCCAGCAGCCAAACGGGACAGCTAAATGAAAAACTGTTTTTT
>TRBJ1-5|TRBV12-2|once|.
CASRLGPQRGPGELSNQPQHF
TGTGCAAGTCGCTTGGGGCCCCAAAGAGGACCAGGGGAACTGAGCAATCAGCCCCAGCATTTT
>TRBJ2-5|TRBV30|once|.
CAWSGWTGIEGGETQYF
TGTGCCTGGAGTGGGTGGACAGGTATAGAGGGAGGAGAGACCCAGTACTTC
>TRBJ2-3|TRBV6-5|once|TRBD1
CASSHRDSRTDTQYF
TGTGCCAGCAGTCACCGGGACAGCCGCACAGATACGCAGTATTTT
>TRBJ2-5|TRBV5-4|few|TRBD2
CASTTGTRPQETQYF
TGTGCCAGCACCACCGGGACTAGGCCTCAGGAGACCCAGTACTTC
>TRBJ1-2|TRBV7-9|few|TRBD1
CASSQGQGQDGYTF
TGTGCCAGCAGCCAGGGACAGGGTCAGGATGGCTACACCTTC
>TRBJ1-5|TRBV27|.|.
CASSLMRQGFYSNQPQHF
TGTGCCAGCAGTTTAATGAGGCAGGGTTTCTATAGCAATCAGCCCCAGCATTTT
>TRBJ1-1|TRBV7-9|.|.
CASSLVRGETEAFF
TGTGCCAGCAGCTTAGTTCGCGGGGAAACTGAAGCTTTCTTT
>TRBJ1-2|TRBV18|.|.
CASSPDTNYGYTF
TGTGCCAGCTCACCAGACACCAACTATGGCTACACCTTC
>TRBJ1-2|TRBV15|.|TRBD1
CATSRDRTGYGYTF
TGTGCCACCAGCAGAGACAGGACAGGGTATGGCTACACCTTC
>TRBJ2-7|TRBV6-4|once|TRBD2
CASSDRLAGDEQYF
TGTGCCAGCAGTGACCGGCTAGCGGGGGACGAGCAGTACTTC
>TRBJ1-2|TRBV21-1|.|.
CASISCGGPNQGYYGYTF
TGTGCCAGCATTTCCTGTGGGGGTCCAAACCAGGGGTACTATGGCTACACCTTC
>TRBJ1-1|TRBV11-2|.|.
CASSLDHSNTEAFF
TGTGCCAGCAGCTTAGATCACTCGAACACTGAAGCTTTCTTT
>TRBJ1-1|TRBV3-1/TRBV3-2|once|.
CASSPRGASTEAFF
TGTGCCAGCAGCCCTCGGGGGGCGAGTACTGAAGCTTTCTTT
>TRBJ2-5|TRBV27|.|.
CASSSPGGSQETQYF
TGTGCCAGCAGTTCTCCTGGCGGGTCACAAGAGACCCAGTACTTC
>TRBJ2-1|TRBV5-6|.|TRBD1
CASSSYGTGEQFF
TGTGCCAGCAGTAGCTATGGGACAGGTGAGCAGTTCTTC
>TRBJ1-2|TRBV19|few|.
CASSPRHGTDYGYTF
TGTGCCAGTAGTCCTCGTCACGGGACTGACTATGGCTACACCTTC
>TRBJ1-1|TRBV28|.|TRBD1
CASSTGGTEAFF
TGTGCCAGCAGTACAGGGGGCACTGAAGCTTTCTTT
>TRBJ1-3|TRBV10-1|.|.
CASSQAGKCGNTIYF
TGCGCCAGCAGCCAGGCAGGGAAATGTGGAAACACCATATATTTT
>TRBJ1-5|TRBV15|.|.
CATSREIPRNNQPQHF
TGTGCCACCAGCAGAGAAATCCCCAGGAACAATCAGCCCCAGCATTTT